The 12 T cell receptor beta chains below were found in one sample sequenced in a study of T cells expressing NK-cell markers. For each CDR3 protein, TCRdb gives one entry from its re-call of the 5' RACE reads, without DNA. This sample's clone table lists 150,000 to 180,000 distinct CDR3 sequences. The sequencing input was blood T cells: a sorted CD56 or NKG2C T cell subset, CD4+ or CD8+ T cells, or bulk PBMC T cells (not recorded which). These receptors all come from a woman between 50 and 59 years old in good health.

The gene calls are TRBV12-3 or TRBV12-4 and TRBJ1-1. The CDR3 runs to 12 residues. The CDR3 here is CASTLGWAEAFF.

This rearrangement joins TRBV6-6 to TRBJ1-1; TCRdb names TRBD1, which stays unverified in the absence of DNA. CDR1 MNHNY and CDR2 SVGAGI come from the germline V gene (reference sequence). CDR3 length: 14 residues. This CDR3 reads CASSSPDRGVEAFF.

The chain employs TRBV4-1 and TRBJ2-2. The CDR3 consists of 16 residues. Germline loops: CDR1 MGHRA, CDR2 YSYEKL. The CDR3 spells CASSRAAESSTGELFF.

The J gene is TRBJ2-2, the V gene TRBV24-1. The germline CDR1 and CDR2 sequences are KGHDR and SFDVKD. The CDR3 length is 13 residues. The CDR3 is CATSLAHTGELFF.

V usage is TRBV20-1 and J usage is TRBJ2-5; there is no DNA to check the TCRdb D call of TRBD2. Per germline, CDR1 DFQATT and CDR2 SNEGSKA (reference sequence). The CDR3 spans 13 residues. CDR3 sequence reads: CSARELSGRTQYF.

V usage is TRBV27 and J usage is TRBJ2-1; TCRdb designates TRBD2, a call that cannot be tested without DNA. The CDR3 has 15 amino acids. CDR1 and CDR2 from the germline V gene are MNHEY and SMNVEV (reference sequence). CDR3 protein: CASSSGLESLNEQFF.

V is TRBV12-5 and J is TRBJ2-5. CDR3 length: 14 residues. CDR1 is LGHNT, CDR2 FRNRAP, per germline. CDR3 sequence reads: CASGLVGLGETQYF.

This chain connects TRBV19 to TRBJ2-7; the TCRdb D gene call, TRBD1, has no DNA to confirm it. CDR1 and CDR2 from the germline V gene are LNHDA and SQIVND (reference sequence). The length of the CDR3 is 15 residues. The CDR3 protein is CASSIRGATTYEQYF. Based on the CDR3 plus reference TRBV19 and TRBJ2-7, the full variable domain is DGGITQSPKYLFRKEGQNVTLSCEQNLNHDAMYWYRQDPGQGLRLIYYSQIVNDFQKGDIAEGYSVSREKKESFPLTVTSAQKNPTAFYLCASSIRGATTYEQYFGPGTRLTVT.

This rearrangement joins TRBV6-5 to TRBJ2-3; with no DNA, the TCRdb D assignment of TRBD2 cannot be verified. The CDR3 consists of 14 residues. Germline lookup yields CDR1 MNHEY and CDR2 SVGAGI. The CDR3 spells CASGASGSTDTQYF.

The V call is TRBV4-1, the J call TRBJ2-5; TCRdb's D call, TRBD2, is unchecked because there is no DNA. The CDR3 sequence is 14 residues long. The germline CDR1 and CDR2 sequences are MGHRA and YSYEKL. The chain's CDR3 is CASSRTSGSETQYF.

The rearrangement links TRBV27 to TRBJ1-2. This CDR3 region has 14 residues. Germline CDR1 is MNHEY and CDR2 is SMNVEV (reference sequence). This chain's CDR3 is CASSLSGIRRGYTF.

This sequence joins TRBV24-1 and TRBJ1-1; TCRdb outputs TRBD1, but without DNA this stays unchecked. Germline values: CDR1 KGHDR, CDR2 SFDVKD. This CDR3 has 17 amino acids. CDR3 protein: CATSDSPRDRGGTEAFF.